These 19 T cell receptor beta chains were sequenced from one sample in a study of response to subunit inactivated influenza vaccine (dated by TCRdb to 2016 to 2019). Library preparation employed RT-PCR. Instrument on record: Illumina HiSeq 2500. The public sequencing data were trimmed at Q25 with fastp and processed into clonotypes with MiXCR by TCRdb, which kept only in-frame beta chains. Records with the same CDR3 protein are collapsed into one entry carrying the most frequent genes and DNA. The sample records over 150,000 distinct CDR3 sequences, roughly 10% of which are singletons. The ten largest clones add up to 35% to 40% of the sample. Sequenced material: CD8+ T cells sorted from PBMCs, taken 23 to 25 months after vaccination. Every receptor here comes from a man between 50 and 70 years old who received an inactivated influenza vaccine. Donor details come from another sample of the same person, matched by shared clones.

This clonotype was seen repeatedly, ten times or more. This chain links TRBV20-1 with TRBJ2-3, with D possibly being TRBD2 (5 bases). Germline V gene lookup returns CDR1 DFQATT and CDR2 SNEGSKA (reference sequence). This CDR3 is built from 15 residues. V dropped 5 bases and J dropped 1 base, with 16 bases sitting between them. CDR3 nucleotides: TGCAGTGCTGCCGTTTTCCGGGGTGGCACAGATACGCAGTATTTT. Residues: CSAAVFRGGTDTQYF.

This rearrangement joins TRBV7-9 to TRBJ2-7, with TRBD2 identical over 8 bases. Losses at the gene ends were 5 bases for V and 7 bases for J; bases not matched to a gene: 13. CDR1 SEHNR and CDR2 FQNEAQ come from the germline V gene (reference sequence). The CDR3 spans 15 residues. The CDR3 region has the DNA TGTGCCAGCAGCAATCCGGGGGGGATCAGCGGGGAGCAGTACTTC. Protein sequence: CASSNPGGISGEQYF.

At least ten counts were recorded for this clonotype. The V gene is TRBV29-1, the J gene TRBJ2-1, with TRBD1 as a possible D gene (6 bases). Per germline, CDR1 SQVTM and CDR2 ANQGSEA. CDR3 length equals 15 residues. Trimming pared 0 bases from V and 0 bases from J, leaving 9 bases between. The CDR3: CSVEETGSSYNEQFF. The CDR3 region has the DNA TGCAGCGTTGAAGAAACAGGGAGCTCCTACAATGAGCAGTTCTTC.

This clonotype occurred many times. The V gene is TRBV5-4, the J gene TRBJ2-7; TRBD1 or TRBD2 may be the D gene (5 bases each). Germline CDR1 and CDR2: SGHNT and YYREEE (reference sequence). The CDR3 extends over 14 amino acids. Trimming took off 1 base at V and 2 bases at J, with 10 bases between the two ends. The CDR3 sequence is CASSLYGTTYEQYF. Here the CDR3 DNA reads TGTGCCAGCAGCTTGTACGGGACCACCTACGAGCAGTACTTC.

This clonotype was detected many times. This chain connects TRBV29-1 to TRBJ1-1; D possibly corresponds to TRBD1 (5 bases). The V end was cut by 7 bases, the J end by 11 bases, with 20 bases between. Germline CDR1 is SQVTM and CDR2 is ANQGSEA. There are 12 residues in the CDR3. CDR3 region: CSAGTGGIEAFF. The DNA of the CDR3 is TGCAGCGCCGGGACCGGGGGGATTGAGGCTTTCTTT.

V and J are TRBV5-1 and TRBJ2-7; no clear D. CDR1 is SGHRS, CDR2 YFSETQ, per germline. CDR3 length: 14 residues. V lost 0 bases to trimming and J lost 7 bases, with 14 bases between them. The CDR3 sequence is CASSLAFPGQEQYF. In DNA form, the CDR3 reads TGCGCCAGCAGCTTGGCCTTCCCCGGTCAGGAGCAGTACTTC. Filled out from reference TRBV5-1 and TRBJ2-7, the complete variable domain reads KAGVTQTPRYLIKTRGQQVTLSCSPISGHRSVSWYQQTPGQGLQFLFEYFSETQRNKGNFPGRFSGRQFSNSRSEMNVSTLELGDSALYLCASSLAFPGQEQYFGPGTRLTVT.

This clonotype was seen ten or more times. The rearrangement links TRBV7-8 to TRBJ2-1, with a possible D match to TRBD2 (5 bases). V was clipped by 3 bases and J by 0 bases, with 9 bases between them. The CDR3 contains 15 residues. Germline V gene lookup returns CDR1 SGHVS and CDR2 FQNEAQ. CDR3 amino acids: CASSFSGVSYNEQFF. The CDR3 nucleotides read TGTGCCAGCAGCTTTTCCGGGGTCTCCTACAATGAGCAGTTCTTC. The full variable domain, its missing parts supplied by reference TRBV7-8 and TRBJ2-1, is GAGVSQSPRYKVAKRGQDVALRCDPISGHVSLFWYQQALGQGPEFLTYFQNEAQLDKSGLPSDRFFAERPEGSVSTLKIQRTQQEDSAVYLCASSFSGVSYNEQFFGPGTRLTVL.

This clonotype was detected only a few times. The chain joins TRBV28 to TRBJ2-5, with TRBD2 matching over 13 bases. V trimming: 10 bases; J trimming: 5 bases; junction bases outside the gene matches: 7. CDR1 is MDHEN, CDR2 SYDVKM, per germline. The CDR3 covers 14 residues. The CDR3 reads CATRTSGSLETQYF. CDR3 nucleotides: TGTGCCACCAGGACTAGCGGGAGTCTCGAGACCCAGTACTTC.

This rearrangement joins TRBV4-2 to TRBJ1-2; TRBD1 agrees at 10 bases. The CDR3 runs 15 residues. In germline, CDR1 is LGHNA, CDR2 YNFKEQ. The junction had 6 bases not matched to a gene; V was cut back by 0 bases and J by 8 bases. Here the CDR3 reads CASSQEGGQGGGYTF. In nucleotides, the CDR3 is TGTGCCAGCAGCCAAGAGGGTGGACAGGGGGGCGGCTACACCTTC.

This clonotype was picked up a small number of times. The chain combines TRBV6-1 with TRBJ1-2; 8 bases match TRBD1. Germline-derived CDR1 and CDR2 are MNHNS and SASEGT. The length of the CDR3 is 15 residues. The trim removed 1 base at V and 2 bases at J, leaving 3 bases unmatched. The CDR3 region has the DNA TGTGCCAGCAGTGAAGGCAGGGGGCGGAACTATGGCTACACCTTC. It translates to CASSEGRGRNYGYTF.

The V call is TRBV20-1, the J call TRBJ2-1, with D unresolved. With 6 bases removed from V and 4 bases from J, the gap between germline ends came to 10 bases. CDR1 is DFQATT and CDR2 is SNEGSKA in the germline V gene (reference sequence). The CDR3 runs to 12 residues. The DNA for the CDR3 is TGCAGTGCAATAAATAGTTACAATGAGCAGTTCTTC. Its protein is CSAINSYNEQFF.

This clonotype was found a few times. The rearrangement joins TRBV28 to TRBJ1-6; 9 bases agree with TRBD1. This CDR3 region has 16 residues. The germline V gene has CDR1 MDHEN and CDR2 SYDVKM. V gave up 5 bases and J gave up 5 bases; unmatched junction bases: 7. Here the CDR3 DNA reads TGTGCCAGCAGTCCCGTGGGGACAGGGAATAATTCACCCCTCCACTTT. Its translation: CASSPVGTGNNSPLHF.

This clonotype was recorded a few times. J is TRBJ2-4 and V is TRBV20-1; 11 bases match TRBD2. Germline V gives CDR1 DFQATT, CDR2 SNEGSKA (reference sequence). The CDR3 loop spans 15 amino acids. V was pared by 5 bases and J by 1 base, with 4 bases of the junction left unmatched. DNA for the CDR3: TGCAGTGCTGATAGCGGGAGGGAGGCCAAAAACATTCAGTACTTC. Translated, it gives CSADSGREAKNIQYF.

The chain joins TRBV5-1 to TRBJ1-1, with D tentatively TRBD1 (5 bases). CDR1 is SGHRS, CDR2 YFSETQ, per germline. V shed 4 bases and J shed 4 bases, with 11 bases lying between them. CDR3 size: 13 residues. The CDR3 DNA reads TGCGCCAGCAGCGAGGGGTCGAGCACTGAAGCTTTCTTT. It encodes CASSEGSSTEAFF.

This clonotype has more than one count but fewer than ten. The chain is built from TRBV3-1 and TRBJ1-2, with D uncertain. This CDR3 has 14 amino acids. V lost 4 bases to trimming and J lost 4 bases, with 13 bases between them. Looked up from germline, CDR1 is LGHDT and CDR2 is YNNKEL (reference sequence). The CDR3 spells CASSPRVGIYGYTF. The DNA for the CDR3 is TGTGCCAGCAGCCCGCGTGTAGGGATCTATGGCTACACCTTC.

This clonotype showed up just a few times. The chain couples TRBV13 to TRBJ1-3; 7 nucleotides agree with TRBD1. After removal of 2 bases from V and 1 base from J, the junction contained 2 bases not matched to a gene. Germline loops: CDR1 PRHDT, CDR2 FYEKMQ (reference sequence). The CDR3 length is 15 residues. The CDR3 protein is CASSLFRGSGNTIYF. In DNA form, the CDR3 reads TGTGCCAGCAGCTTATTCAGGGGGTCTGGAAACACCATATATTTT.

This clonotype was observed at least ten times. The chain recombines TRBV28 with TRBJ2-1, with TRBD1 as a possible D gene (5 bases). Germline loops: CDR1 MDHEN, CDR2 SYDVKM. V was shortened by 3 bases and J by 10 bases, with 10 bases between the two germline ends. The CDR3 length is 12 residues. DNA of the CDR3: TGTGCCAGCAGTTTTGGGGCGAGGGAGCAGTTCTTC. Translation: CASSFGAREQFF.

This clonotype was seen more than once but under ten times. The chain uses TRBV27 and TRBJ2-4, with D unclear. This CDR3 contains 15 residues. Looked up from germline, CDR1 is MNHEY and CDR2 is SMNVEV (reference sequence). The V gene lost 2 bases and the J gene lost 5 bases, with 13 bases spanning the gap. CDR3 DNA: TGTGCCAGCAGTTTAAGTTCCCCCATGCAAAACATTCAGTACTTC. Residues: CASSLSSPMQNIQYF.

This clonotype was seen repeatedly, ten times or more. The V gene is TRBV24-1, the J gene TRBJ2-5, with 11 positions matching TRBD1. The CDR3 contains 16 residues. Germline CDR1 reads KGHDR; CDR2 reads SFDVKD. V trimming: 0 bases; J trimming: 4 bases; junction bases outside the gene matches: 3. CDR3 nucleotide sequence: TGTGCCACCAGTGATTTGGAAGGGACAGGGGGAGAGACCCAGTACTTC. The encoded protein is CATSDLEGTGGETQYF.